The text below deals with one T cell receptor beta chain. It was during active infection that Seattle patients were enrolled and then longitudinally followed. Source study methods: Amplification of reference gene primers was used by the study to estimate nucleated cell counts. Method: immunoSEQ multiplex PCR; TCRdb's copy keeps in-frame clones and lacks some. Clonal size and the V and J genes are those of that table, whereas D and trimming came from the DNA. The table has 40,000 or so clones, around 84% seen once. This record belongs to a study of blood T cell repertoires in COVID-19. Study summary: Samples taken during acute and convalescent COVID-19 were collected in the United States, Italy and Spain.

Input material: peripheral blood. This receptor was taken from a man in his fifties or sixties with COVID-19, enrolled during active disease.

The CDR3, as DNA: TGTGCCAGCAGTCGCCCTTACAATGAGCAGTTCTTC. Its translation is CASSRPYNEQFF. The rearrangement links TRBV6-6 to TRBJ2-1; unclear D gene. Trimming shortened V by 5 bases and J by 4 bases, and 6 bases separated the two germline ends. The CDR3 has 12 residues. CDR1 is MNHNY and CDR2 is SVGAGI in the germline V gene (reference sequence).